The present T cell receptor beta chain was sequenced within a study of T cell repertoires in cytomegalovirus infection. Study background: CMV infection together with matching HLA type was indicated by public TCR beta signatures. Findings of the study overall: There were HLA-C-restricted CMV-specific TCR beta clonotypes dominating the ex vivo response. Frequencies of public TCR beta families were cumulated, and this identified carriers of CMV plus the relevant HLA.

The CDR3 length is 14 residues. Germline V lookup: CDR1 SGDLS, CDR2 YYNGEE. The V end was cut by 4 bases, the J end by 5 bases, with 15 bases between. TCRdb processed the reads anew with MiXCR; each CDR3 protein has one entry. The table records approximately 280,000 distinct CDR3 sequences, 22% of them present only once. Turning to this clonotype: The antigen is undetermined.

The receptor comes from a human donor in good health (CMV status not recorded). Some clones in this sample may be carry-over from other donors' samples. Material: cultured PBMCs, obtained from culture after CMV antigen stimulation. This chain uses TRBV9 with TRBJ2-5; perhaps TRBD2 as D (6 bases). CDR3 sequence reads: CASSPGGSDETQYF. The CDR3, as DNA: TGTGCCAGCAGCCCCGGAGGGAGTGACGAGACCCAGTACTTC.